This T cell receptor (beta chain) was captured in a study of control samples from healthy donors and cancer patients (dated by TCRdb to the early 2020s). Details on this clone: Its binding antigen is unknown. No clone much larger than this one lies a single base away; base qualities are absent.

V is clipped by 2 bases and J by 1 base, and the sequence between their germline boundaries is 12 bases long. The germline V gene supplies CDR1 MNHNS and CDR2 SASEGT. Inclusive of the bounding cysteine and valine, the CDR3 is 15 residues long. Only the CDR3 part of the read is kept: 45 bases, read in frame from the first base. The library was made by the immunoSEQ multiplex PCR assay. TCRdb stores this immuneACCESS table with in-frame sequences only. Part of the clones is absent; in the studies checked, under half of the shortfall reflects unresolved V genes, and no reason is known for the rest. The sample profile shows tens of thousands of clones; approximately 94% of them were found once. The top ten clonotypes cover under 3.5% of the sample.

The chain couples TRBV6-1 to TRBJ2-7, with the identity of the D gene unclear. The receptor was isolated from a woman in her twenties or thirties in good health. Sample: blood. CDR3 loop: CASSEWEISSYEQYV. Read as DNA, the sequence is TGTGCCAGCAGTGAATGGGAAATTTCGTCCTACGAGCAGTACGTC.